This record looks at one TCR beta chain sequence and its context. Its cognate antigen is unknown. The data were obtained in a study of cytomegalovirus exposure and HLA in healthy donors. About the research overall: Early on, a data release was issued that held 85 million to 95 million unique TCRs from HLA-typed donors. The study placed around 80% of its approximately 400 genotyped donors in the Caucasian-associated ancestry cluster. Notes on the study in general: Being productive about 87% or about 30% of the time was typical of most TCR beta V segments in an earlier analysis. As a later analysis showed, a missense DCLRE1C variant was linked to trimming of TCR beta V- and J-genes.

Trimming removed 10 bases at V and 2 bases at J, with 22 bases between. Germline CDR1 reads MNHEY; CDR2 reads SMNVEV (reference sequence). The CDR3 has 16 amino acids. With 60 Vbeta and 13 Jbeta primers, the PCR was carried out. Measured with immunoSEQ multiplex PCR; TCRdb has only the in-frame clones, and not every one. The data show about 120,000 clones, with over 60% seen just once and about 1.6% held by the top ten. This TCR derives from a man aged 18 to 30 in good health and CMV-seronegative. Specimen: PBMCs. The chain is built from TRBV27 and TRBJ2-3, with D possibly matching TRBD2 (7 bases). The CDR3 DNA sequence: TGTGCCACTCCGGCTTGTAGGGGGAGGGTCACAGATACGCAGTATTTT. It codes for CATPACRGRVTDTQYF.